The 22 T cell receptor beta chains in this list originate from one sample, sequenced in a study of CD8 T cells in ankylosing spondylitis. Points from the study as a whole: Seemingly characteristic of ankylosing spondylitis blood was a TCR beta motif consisting of roughly 8 highly homologous variants.

TCRdb reprocessed the 5' RACE reads via MiXCR and lists one record per CDR3 protein. This table has around 430,000 distinct CDR3 sequences, roughly 18% appearing once. No antigen has been identified for these receptors. Sequenced: blood, either unsorted or a sorted T cell fraction (not recorded which). Receptors originate from a male donor with ankylosing spondylitis.

CDR3 amino acids: CASMVEDGWEKLFF. CDR3 nucleotide sequence: TGTGCCAGCATGGTAGAGGACGGTTGGGAAAAACTGTTTTTT. The V call is TRBV6-1, the J call TRBJ1-4; D is undetermined. V lost 7 bases, J lost 8 bases, and 17 bases lay in between. The CDR3 loop spans 14 amino acids. Germline V gene lookup returns CDR1 MNHNS and CDR2 SASEGT.

The table lists this clonotype with a few counts. The chain joins TRBV20-1 to TRBJ2-3; a weak D match, TRBD2 (6 bases). Germline assignment: CDR1 DFQATT and CDR2 SNEGSKA (reference sequence). V lost 1 base and J lost 6, with 14 bases in between. The CDR3 is made up of 14 amino acids. The CDR3, as DNA: TGCAGTGCTAGAGGTGGGAGCGGAGGGGATACGCAGTATTTT. Its translation: CSARGGSGGDTQYF.

The table lists this clonotype with a few counts. The chain uses TRBV6-2 or TRBV6-3 and TRBJ2-3; 8 positions match TRBD1. CDR1 is MNHEY, CDR2 SVGEGT, per germline. The CDR3 contains 14 residues. Trimming took 5 bases from V and 0 from J; bases not matched to a gene: 1. The CDR3 bases are TGTGCCAGCAGTAGGACAGGGAGCACAGATACGCAGTATTTT. Amino acids: CASSRTGSTDTQYF.

The CDR3 reads CASSQAAGTDTQYF. For the CDR3, the DNA is TGTGCCAGCAGCCAGGCCGCGGGCACAGATACGCAGTATTTT. This rearrangement joins TRBV4-2 to TRBJ2-3, with D hard to call. Trimming pared 3 bases from V and 1 base from J, leaving 8 bases between. Germline CDR1 reads LGHNA; CDR2 reads YNFKEQ. CDR3 size: 14 residues.

The chain couples TRBV20-1 to TRBJ2-7; 11 positions match TRBD2. Trimming cost V 2 bases and J 3 bases; bases outside gene matches: 9. Germline CDR1 DFQATT, CDR2 SNEGSKA (reference sequence). The CDR3 loop spans 16 amino acids. The CDR3 DNA reads as TGCAGTGCTAGACTCCCGACTAGCGGGGCGATCTACGAGCAGTACTTC. Translation gives CSARLPTSGAIYEQYF.

This clonotype came up many times. J is TRBJ2-5 and V is TRBV28; 8 positions match TRBD2. This CDR3 is built from 14 residues. The V gene end was trimmed by 4 bases and the J gene end by 4 bases; junction bases not matched to a gene: 5. Looked up from germline, CDR1 is MDHEN and CDR2 is SYDVKM. The CDR3 DNA reads as TGTGCCAGCAGTTCGGGAGCGGGAGCAGAGACCCAGTACTTC. This gives the protein CASSSGAGAETQYF.

The genes are TRBV19 and TRBJ2-6; 9 positions agree with TRBD1. J was trimmed by 0 bases and V by 0 bases; bases with no gene match: 3. CDR1 is LNHDA, CDR2 SQIVND, per germline (reference sequence). The CDR3 contains 18 residues. The CDR3 DNA follows: TGTGCCAGTAGTATAGATGGGACAGGGATCTCTGGGGCCAACGTCCTGACTTTC. Translation: CASSIDGTGISGANVLTF.

The chain recombines TRBV15 with TRBJ2-7; 8 bases map to TRBD1. V was clipped by 4 bases and J by 9 bases; unmatched bases: 8. The germline gives CDR1 LNHNV, CDR2 YYDKDF (reference sequence). The CDR3 sequence is 13 residues long. The CDR3 reads CATSIDRGGWQYF. Here the CDR3 DNA reads TGTGCCACCAGCATAGACAGGGGAGGCTGGCAGTACTTC. Variable domain in full (rest from reference TRBV15 and TRBJ2-7): DAMVIQNPRYQVTQFGKPVTLSCSQTLNHNVMYWYQQKSSQAPKLLFHYYDKDFNNEADTPDNFQSRRPNTSFCFLDIRSPGLGDTAMYLCATSIDRGGWQYFGPGTRLTVT.

The chain has TRBV2 and TRBJ2-5, with 11 bases aligning to TRBD2. The CDR3 has 14 residues. From germline, CDR1 is SNHLY and CDR2 FYNNEI. V shed 1 base, J shed 7 bases, and the junction held 2 bases outside the gene matches. CDR3 in DNA: TGTGCCAGCAGTGAAGTCCTAGCGGGGGGGACCCAGTACTTC. This encodes CASSEVLAGGTQYF.

J is TRBJ2-6 and V is TRBV10-3; 7 bases are shared with TRBD1. This CDR3 comprises 18 residues. CDR1 is ENHRY and CDR2 is SYGVKD in the germline V gene. V shed 0 bases and J 0 bases; nucleotides not matched to a gene: 5. The CDR3 DNA sequence: TGTGCCATCAGTGAGTCGGACAGGCTTCGCTCTGGGGCCAACGTCCTGACTTTC. This gives the protein CAISESDRLRSGANVLTF.

There are a few counts of this clonotype. The chain combines TRBV7-2 with TRBJ2-1; D possibly corresponds to TRBD2 (6 bases). V lost 2 bases and J lost 6, with 14 bases in between. CDR3 length: 15 amino acids. Germline values: CDR1 SGHTA, CDR2 FQGNSA. CDR3 bases: TGTGCCAGCAGCTTATACGGGGGTCAGCCCAATGAGCAGTTCTTC. Its protein is CASSLYGGQPNEQFF.

This sequence joins TRBV5-1 and TRBJ1-1, with a tentative D call TRBD1 (6 bases). The CDR3 contains 14 residues. The V gene's germline CDR1 is SGHRS and CDR2 YFSETQ. V was shortened by 5 bases and J by 1 base, with 12 bases between the two germline ends. The CDR3 coding sequence is TGCGCCAGCAGGGCGGGACAACGGAACACTGAAGCTTTCTTT. It yields the protein CASRAGQRNTEAFF. Full variable domain (remainder filled in from reference TRBV5-1 and TRBJ1-1): KAGVTQTPRYLIKTRGQQVTLSCSPISGHRSVSWYQQTPGQGLQFLFEYFSETQRNKGNFPGRFSGRQFSNSRSEMNVSTLELGDSALYLCASRAGQRNTEAFFGQGTRLTVV.

The chain combines TRBV12-3 or TRBV12-4 with TRBJ2-3; D unresolved. V gave up 3 bases and J gave up 4 bases, with 8 bases separating them. This CDR3 comprises 13 residues. CDR3 DNA sequence: TGTGCCAGCAGTTTTAGTCTAGCAGATACGCAGTATTTT. It specifies CASSFSLADTQYF.

The gene calls are TRBV24-1 and TRBJ2-1; TRBD2 matches 7 bases. The germline V gene encodes CDR1 KGHDR and CDR2 SFDVKD. The CDR3 has 17 residues. V trimming: 3 bases; J trimming: 3 bases; junction bases outside the gene matches: 10. CDR3 loop: CATSDAGRAGLYNEQFF. As DNA, the CDR3 is TGTGCCACCAGTGATGCGGGGAGGGCGGGACTCTACAATGAGCAGTTCTTC.

This clonotype was recorded a few times. The genes are TRBV20-1 and TRBJ2-7, with 10 bases fitting TRBD2. The V gene's germline CDR1 is DFQATT and CDR2 SNEGSKA (reference sequence). V lost 1 base to trimming and J lost 2 bases; unmatched junction nucleotides: 2. This CDR3 has 14 residues. The CDR3 here is CSARVTSGAYEQYF. CDR3 nucleotide sequence: TGCAGTGCTAGAGTAACTAGCGGGGCCTACGAGCAGTACTTC.

This clonotype showed up just a few times. The V and J genes are TRBV5-1 and TRBJ2-5, with 13 nucleotides matching TRBD2. Looked up from germline, CDR1 is SGHRS and CDR2 is YFSETQ. V lost 4 bases and J lost 5; bases outside the gene matches: 8. The CDR3 is 16 residues long. The DNA for the CDR3 is TGCGCCAGCAGCCTAGGACTAGCGGGAGTTGGTGAGACCCAGTACTTC. Residues: CASSLGLAGVGETQYF.

The rearrangement uses TRBV5-1 and TRBJ2-7, with 7 bases matching TRBD2. Looked up from germline, CDR1 is SGHRS and CDR2 is YFSETQ. The CDR3 loop spans 15 amino acids. V was pared by 7 bases and J by 1 base, with 11 bases of the junction left unmatched. This chain's CDR3 is CASALEWGGSYEQYF. DNA for the CDR3: TGCGCCAGCGCTCTCGAGTGGGGGGGGTCCTACGAGCAGTACTTC.

This clonotype was observed a handful of times. The chain is built from TRBV7-2 and TRBJ2-7; D remains ambiguous. The germline CDR1 and CDR2 sequences are SGHTA and FQGNSA. V shed 1 base and J shed 5 bases, with 6 bases lying between them. This CDR3 is built from 12 residues. The CDR3 coding sequence is TGTGCCAGCAGCTTAGTAGCTAACGAGCAGTACTTC. Protein: CASSLVANEQYF.

This clonotype was recorded a few times. The chain recombines TRBV3-1 with TRBJ1-2, with 8 bases fitting TRBD1. The CDR3 is made up of 13 amino acids. Germline V gene sequence: CDR1 LGHDT, CDR2 YNNKEL (reference sequence). After removal of 1 base from V and 8 bases from J, the junction contained 3 bases not matched to a gene. Here the CDR3 reads CASSQGTGFGYTF. Here the CDR3 DNA reads TGTGCCAGCAGCCAAGGGACAGGGTTCGGCTACACCTTC. The entire variable domain, with the rest obtained from reference TRBV3-1 and TRBJ1-2, is as follows: DTAVSQTPKYLVTQMGNDKSIKCEQNLGHDTMYWYKQDSKKFLKIMFSYNNKELIINETVPNRFSPKSPDKAHLNLHINSLELGDSAVYFCASSQGTGFGYTFGSGTRLTVV.

The rearrangement joins TRBV27 to TRBJ1-1; D is possibly TRBD1 (5 bases). Per germline, CDR1 MNHEY and CDR2 SMNVEV (reference sequence). CDR3 length: 14 amino acids. Trimming shortened V by 2 bases and J by 3 bases, and 10 bases separated the two germline ends. The CDR3 spells CASSLGSRDTEAFF. The CDR3 DNA follows: TGTGCCAGCAGTTTAGGGTCCAGGGACACTGAAGCTTTCTTT.

This clonotype appeared a few times. One end of the junction varies from germline; a read error may be responsible. The chain couples TRBV18 to TRBJ1-1; TRBD1 might be the D (5 bases). In germline, CDR1 is KGHSH, CDR2 LQKENI. The CDR3 is 13 amino acids. The CDR3 DNA reads as TGTGCCAGCTCACCGGCAGGGTTCACTGAAGTTTTCTTT. Protein sequence: CASSPAGFTEVFF.

The V and J genes are TRBV12-3 or TRBV12-4 and TRBJ2-2; 9 nucleotides line up with TRBD2. The CDR3 has 14 residues. Unmatched junction bases numbered 4, after V lost 7 bases and J lost 4 bases. In DNA, the CDR3 is TGTGCCAGCATCCTGCGGGGGGGCACCGGGGAGCTGTTTTTT. It translates to CASILRGGTGELFF.